A selection of T cell receptor beta chains follows, all from one sample in a study of blood T cells in healthy people across ages. TCRdb re-called the 5' RACE reads through MiXCR, storing one row per CDR3 protein. The table shows around 1,800,000 distinct CDR3 sequences, with more than 35% occurring only once. Sequencing input: blood. The receptors were gathered from a human donor in good health. The CDR3 runs from the conserved cysteine through the conserved F or W. D genes are given only for firm matches. Only some rows state a clone size, as once, few, many or a class for expanded clones.

>NA|TRBJ2-5|NA|TRBV5-1
TGCGCCAGCAGCTGGTATACAGCCCAAGAGACCCAGTACTTC
CASSWYTAQETQYF
>NA|TRBJ1-4|NA|TRBV6-2/TRBV6-3
TGTGCCAGCTGGGACGCGCGCTTTAATGAAAAACTGTTTTTT
CASWDARFNEKLFF
>few|TRBJ2-7|NA|TRBV15
TGTGCCACCAGCAGAGGTAGGGCACTCGAGCAGTACTTC
CATSRGRALEQYF
>few|TRBJ2-7|TRBD2|TRBV5-1
TGCGCCAGCGGTTGGACTAGCGACTACGAGCAGTACTTC
CASGWTSDYEQYF
>NA|TRBJ1-5|NA|TRBV5-1
TGCGCCAGCAGCATAAATGCCAATCAGCCCCAGCATTTT
CASSINANQPQHF
>many|TRBJ2-5|NA|TRBV10-2
TGCGCCAGCAGTGAGGATGGAGGAACCTACGTCCAGTACTTC
CASSEDGGTYVQYF
>NA|TRBJ1-2|NA|TRBV7-2
TGTGCCAGCAGCTTAGCGTCCGACGGGATCTATGGCTACACCTTC
CASSLASDGIYGYTF
>few|TRBJ2-7|TRBD1|TRBV5-6
TGTGCCAGCAGCAATCGGGACAGGCCGATCTACGAGCAGTACTTC
CASSNRDRPIYEQYF
>NA|TRBJ1-6|TRBD1|TRBV9
TGTGCCAGCAGCGTAGCGACAGGGGTGCGGTCACCCCTCCACTTT
CASSVATGVRSPLHF
>NA|TRBJ2-2|NA|TRBV4-3
TGCGCCAGCAGCCAAGGAATCTACACCGGGGAGCTGTTTTTT
CASSQGIYTGELFF
>few|TRBJ1-1|TRBD1|TRBV29-1
TGCAGCGGCGTACAGGGGGCGTTAACTGAAGCTTTCTTT
CSGVQGALTEAFF
>NA|TRBJ1-6|NA|TRBV15
TGTGCCACTGAGGGTTATAATTCACCCCTCCACTTT
CATEGYNSPLHF
>NA|TRBJ2-7|NA|TRBV20-1
TGCAGTGCTAGCCCACAGGGTCCGGTTGAGCAGTACTTC
CSASPQGPVEQYF
>NA|TRBJ2-3|TRBD2|TRBV4-1
TGCGCCAGCAGCCTTCAAGCGGGGGCGAGCACAGATACGCAGTATTTT
CASSLQAGASTDTQYF
>NA|TRBJ2-6|TRBD1|TRBV4-1
TGCACCAGCAGCCTCGGGACAGGGGTCAGCTCTGGGGCCAACGTCCTGACTTTC
CTSSLGTGVSSGANVLTF
>few|TRBJ2-7|NA|TRBV6-2/TRBV6-3
TGTGCCAGCAGAAATAGACAGGCAGCGTCCTACGAGCAGTACTTC
CASRNRQAASYEQYF
>NA|TRBJ2-4|NA|TRBV29-1
TGCAGCGTTTCCTGGACGAGGGAAGACGTTCAGTACTTC
CSVSWTREDVQYF
>NA|TRBJ2-2|NA|TRBV2
TGTGCCAGCAGTGGCGGTACCAGCGACACCGGGGAGCTGTTTTTT
CASSGGTSDTGELFF
>few|TRBJ2-7|NA|TRBV5-1
TGCGCCAGCAGCTTGGAACATGGCTCTTCCATCTACGAGCAGTACTTC
CASSLEHGSSIYEQYF
>NA|TRBJ2-1|TRBD2|TRBV20-1
TGCAGTGCTAGAGCGCTAGCGGGGTTGTCCTACAATGAGCAGTTCTTC
CSARALAGLSYNEQFF
>NA|TRBJ2-1|NA|TRBV20-1
TGCAGTGCTAGACCCCCGGGGTACAATGAGCAGTTCTTC
CSARPPGYNEQFF
>NA|TRBJ2-3|NA|TRBV7-9
TGTGCCAGCAGCTTATTTCTCGGACCCGGTGCCGCAGATACGCAGTATTTT
CASSLFLGPGAADTQYF
>NA|TRBJ2-1|NA|TRBV20-1
TGCAGTGCTAGTAAGGGTTCCTATTACAATGAGCAGTTCTTC
CSASKGSYYNEQFF
>NA|TRBJ2-7|TRBD1|TRBV5-1
TGCGCCAGCGCGGACAGGCAAGGGTACGAGCAGTACTTC
CASADRQGYEQYF
>NA|TRBJ1-2|NA|TRBV12-3/TRBV12-4
TGTGCCAGCAGTTTCCGGGCGGGGAACTATGGCTACACCTTC
CASSFRAGNYGYTF
>NA|TRBJ1-4|NA|TRBV2
TGTGCCAGCAGTGAGGTGAATGGGGGAAGTAGACTGTTTTTT
CASSEVNGGSRLFF
>NA|TRBJ2-1|TRBD2|TRBV2
TGTGCCAGCAGTACGCTAGCGGGGGAGTATGAGCAGTTCTTC
CASSTLAGEYEQFF
>NA|TRBJ2-7|TRBD1|TRBV4-3
TGCGCCAGCAGCCAACTGCAGGGGGCCGAGCAGTACTTC
CASSQLQGAEQYF
>NA|TRBJ1-2|NA|TRBV11-2
TGTGCCAGCACCGAGTCTTACGGCTACACCTTC
CASTESYGYTF
>NA|TRBJ1-3|NA|TRBV2
TGTGCCTCAACAGCATTAAGCTCTGGAAACACCATATATTTT
CASTALSSGNTIYF
>few|TRBJ2-7|NA|TRBV4-1
TGCGCCAGCAGCCAAGATCAAAGGGGGGTTTGGGAGCAGTACTTC
CASSQDQRGVWEQYF
>few|TRBJ2-7|NA|TRBV9
TGTGCCAGCAGCGTATCCCCACAGGGACGTGCGGGGGACGAGCAGTACTTC
CASSVSPQGRAGDEQYF
>NA|TRBJ1-4|TRBD1|TRBV7-2
TGTGCCAGCAGCTTTGGTTATGGGACAGGGGCGAGGGAAAAACTGTTTTTT
CASSFGYGTGAREKLFF
>few|TRBJ2-5|TRBD1|TRBV7-2
TGTGCCAGCAGCTTTGTCGGGACAGGGCCAGAGACCCAGTACTTC
CASSFVGTGPETQYF
>NA|TRBJ2-1|NA|TRBV10-2
TGCGCCAGCAGTGAGTCGAGTTTCAGCAATGAGCAGTTCTTC
CASSESSFSNEQFF
>NA|TRBJ1-1|TRBD1|TRBV5-1
TGCGCCAGCAGCTCGTGGGACAGGTATACTGAAGCTTTCTTT
CASSSWDRYTEAFF
>NA|TRBJ1-2|NA|TRBV7-2
TGTGCCAGTTTCGGATCTCGTTCCAACTACGGCTACACCTTC
CASFGSRSNYGYTF
>NA|TRBJ1-2|NA|TRBV5-1
TGCGCCAGCAGCTCCTTAGGGGCTAGTGACTATGGCTACACCTTC
CASSSLGASDYGYTF
>NA|TRBJ1-1|TRBD1|TRBV2
TGTGCCGGCAGCGAACAGGGGATCAACACTGAAGCTTTCTTT
CAGSEQGINTEAFF
>NA|TRBJ1-2|NA|TRBV7-2
TGTGCCAGCAGCCCTAGTAGTGGCTACACCTTC
CASSPSSGYTF
>few|TRBJ2-1|NA|TRBV5-1
TGCGCCAGCAGCTTCCCGACATACTACAATGAGCAGTTCTTC
CASSFPTYYNEQFF
>few|TRBJ2-1|NA|TRBV7-2
TGTGCCAGCAGCTTAACGCTCGGCTCCTACAATGAGCAGTTCTTC
CASSLTLGSYNEQFF
>many|TRBJ2-1|TRBD2|TRBV7-3
TGCGCCAGCAGCTTGTCAGCGGGGTACAATGAGCAGTTCTTC
CASSLSAGYNEQFF
>NA|TRBJ2-7|TRBD1|TRBV12-3/TRBV12-4
TGTGCCAGCACCGACAGGGACCTCGATTACAATGAGCAGTACTTC
CASTDRDLDYNEQYF
>few|TRBJ2-3|TRBD1|TRBV5-1
TGCGCCAGCAGCTTGTATTCGGGACAGGGGCTATATTCGGATACGCAGTATTTT
CASSLYSGQGLYSDTQYF
>NA|TRBJ1-2|TRBD1|TRBV7-2
TGTGCCAGCAGCTTAGAGAGGGGACAGTTGAACTATGGCTACACCTTC
CASSLERGQLNYGYTF
>NA|TRBJ1-5|TRBD1|TRBV6-1
TGTGCCAGCAGTGAATATTCAACAGGGGGCAATCAGCCCCAGCATTTT
CASSEYSTGGNQPQHF
>NA|TRBJ1-1|NA|TRBV12-3/TRBV12-4
TGTGCCAGCAGTACCGGTCCTAGGGGCAGTTTGAACACTGAAGCTTTCTTT
CASSTGPRGSLNTEAFF
>NA|TRBJ1-1|NA|TRBV7-2
TGTGCCAGCAGCTTAGGGGTTTTTGGTGAAGCTTTCTTT
CASSLGVFGEAFF
>once|TRBJ2-7|TRBD2|TRBV12-3/TRBV12-4
TGTGCCAGCAGAGGACTAGCGGGGCGCTCCTACGAGCAGTACTTC
CASRGLAGRSYEQYF
>few|TRBJ2-7|NA|TRBV7-2
TGTGCCAGCAGCTTAGTCGCTCTGGCCGAGCAGTACTTC
CASSLVALAEQYF